This T cell receptor beta chain was identified during a study of blood T cells in healthy people across ages. Germline V gene sequence: CDR1 SGHDT, CDR2 YYEEEE. The CDR3 has 16 amino acids. Trimming cost V 4 bases and J 1 base, with 17 bases left between them. Donors each provided about 9.5 milliliters of peripheral blood. A sample-barcoded 5' primer and a J-beta primer mix were used in a second PCR of about 7 to 12 cycles. TCRdb re-called the 5' RACE reads through MiXCR, storing one row per CDR3 protein. The sample has roughly 900,000 distinct CDR3 sequences; 29% are singletons. In its sample, this clonotype was seen a few times.

What was sequenced was blood. V usage is TRBV5-6 and J usage is TRBJ1-1; no clear D gene. The origin of this receptor is an elderly woman in good health. The CDR3, as DNA: TGTGCCAGCAGCCCGGTCGGCCGTCGTGGGAACACTGAAGCTTTCTTT. Amino acids: CASSPVGRRGNTEAFF.